This T cell receptor beta chain was sequenced during a study of cytomegalovirus exposure and HLA in healthy donors. The CDR3 has 15 amino acids. V lost 3 bases, J lost 0 bases, and 12 bases lay in between. Looked up from germline, CDR1 is MRHNA and CDR2 is SNTAGT. Details on this clone: Its antigen is unknown.

PCR primers comprised 60 Vbeta and 13 Jbeta primers. Data came from immunoSEQ multiplex PCR; TCRdb stores just in-frame clones and leaves some out. Of about 67,000 clones in the sample, 85% to 90% were seen once. Findings and limits, study-wide: The Asian-associated ancestry cluster reportedly had fewer N-insertions than the approximately 690-donor mean in a later analysis. Cytomegalovirus-associated status was assigned to approximately 160 TCR beta chains. The records held CMV serostatus as the only immune exposure information.

This receptor was obtained from a woman in her thirties in good health and CMV-seropositive. This chain links TRBV6-4 with TRBJ2-7; D remains ambiguous. The sequenced material came from PBMCs. CDR3 region: CASSDAYGASYEQYF. In DNA form, the CDR3 reads TGTGCCAGCAGTGATGCCTATGGAGCCTCCTACGAGCAGTACTTC.